A single T cell receptor beta chain is shown here with its context. Its antigen is as yet unknown. Produced via immunoSEQ multiplex PCR; TCRdb's table is partial and in-frame only. Here the sample spans about 9,100 clones, roughly nine tenths being singletons. With 4 bases removed from V and 2 bases from J, the gap between germline ends came to 12 bases. This CDR3 has 14 residues. The data were obtained in a study of monozygotic twins with cystic fibrosis. Overall study: With about 15 PCR cycles, barcoded libraries came from around 2.9 micrograms of fragmented DNA.

General study results and limits: J usage was most co-twin-similar in 8 of 16 pairs, V in 13. Shared CDR3 numbers were not associated with age, concordance or severity. The repertoire was suggested to be naive-dominated, clonality median about 0.0094.

This rearrangement joins TRBV6-7 to TRBJ2-7; weak D call: TRBD1 (5 bases). TRBV6-7 is classed as an ORF, of uncertain function. The clonotype was recovered from a boy aged 2-15 years with cystic fibrosis. The material sequenced was blood. This chain's CDR3 is CASSFLQDTYEQYV. The CDR3 DNA reads TGTGCCAGCAGTTTCTTACAGGACACCTACGAGCAGTACGTC.